This T cell receptor beta chain was identified during a study of blood T cell repertoires in COVID-19. Study-level background: The United States, Italy and Spain were the sources of the acute and convalescent COVID-19 samples.

Seattle-derived patients entered the study during active infection and were followed longitudinally. The CDR3 covers 14 residues. V dropped 5 bases and J dropped 7 bases, with 18 bases sitting between them. Germline CDR1 reads GTSNPN; CDR2 reads SVGIG (reference sequence). Authors' methods: Nucleated cell number was recorded as an estimate derived from reference gene primer amplification. Sequencing used immunoSEQ multiplex PCR; TCRdb keeps in-frame clones, though not all of them. V, J and clone size were drawn from that table, and D and trimming were deduced from the DNA. The table lists about 200,000 clones, 86% of them singletons.

The sample taken for sequencing was peripheral blood. The origin of this receptor is a woman between 45 and 60 years old with COVID-19, enrolled during active disease. J is TRBJ2-1 and V is TRBV30, with D possibly TRBD2 on 7 matching bases. The CDR3 here is CAWGFRGRGNEQFF. In nucleotides, the CDR3 is TGTGCCTGGGGGTTCCGGGGGAGGGGGAATGAGCAGTTCTTC.